What follows are 11 T cell receptor beta chains derived from one specimen sequenced in a study of patients and donors after allogeneic stem cell transplantation (dated by TCRdb to 2020 to 2021). Libraries came from RT-PCR. The data were produced on a NextSeq 550. TCRdb redid the processing of the public reads, applying fastp at Q25 and MiXCR, and retained in-frame beta chains. One record per CDR3 amino acid sequence lists the most common genes and DNA. The sample has about a million distinct CDR3 sequences on record, more than 15% of them singletons. In total, the top ten clones hold roughly 6.4% of the sample. The specimen was blood, either unsorted or a sorted T cell fraction (not recorded which). The receptors were gathered from a human donor who was either an allogeneic HSCT recipient or a stem cell or donor lymphocyte infusion donor (not recorded which). It is not recorded whose cells these are; they may come from a transplant donor.

A few counts support this clonotype. Here the CDR3 reads CASSSRLNLREKLFF. The CDR3 DNA follows: TGTGCCAGCAGCTCGCGGTTAAATCTACGTGAAAAACTGTTTTTT. The chain combines TRBV3-1 with TRBJ1-4; D call uncertain. The CDR3 runs to 15 residues. V dropped 5 bases and J dropped 7 bases, with 17 bases sitting between them. From germline, CDR1 is LGHDT and CDR2 YNNKEL (reference sequence).

The rearrangement uses TRBV4-1 and TRBJ2-1; D gene uncertain. Per germline, CDR1 MGHRA and CDR2 YSYEKL. The CDR3 is 13 amino acids. Trimming shortened V by 3 bases and J by 5 bases, and 8 bases separated the two germline ends. CDR3 region: CASSHHGDNEQFF. For the CDR3, the DNA is TGCGCCAGCAGCCATCACGGTGACAATGAGCAGTTCTTC.

The V gene is TRBV11-2, the J gene TRBJ2-7; 11 nucleotides agree with TRBD2. This CDR3 spans 18 amino acids. The germline CDR1 and CDR2 sequences are SGHAT and FQNNGV. The trim removed 7 bases at V and 3 bases at J, leaving 17 bases unmatched. CDR3 DNA: TGTGCCAGCATCATCGTTTCTGGGGGACTAGCGGCCAACTACGAGCAGTACTTC. Its protein product is CASIIVSGGLAANYEQYF.

This rearrangement joins TRBV4-3 to TRBJ2-2, with D uncertain. V gave up 2 bases and J gave up 4 bases, with 11 bases separating them. The CDR3 contains 15 residues. The germline gives CDR1 LGHNA, CDR2 YSLEER. Here the CDR3 reads CASSQWAQTTGELFF. In DNA form, the CDR3 reads TGCGCCAGCAGCCAATGGGCGCAGACCACCGGGGAGCTGTTTTTT.

Ten or more counts support this clonotype. This rearrangement joins TRBV12-3 or TRBV12-4 to TRBJ2-5, with D perhaps matching TRBD1 (7 bases). Trimming removed 6 bases at V and 3 bases at J, with 20 bases between. The CDR3 sequence is 16 residues long. The CDR3 loop reads CASSKTSGGHKETQYF. In nucleotides, the CDR3 is TGTGCCAGCAGCAAAACCTCAGGGGGGCACAAAGAGACCCAGTACTTC.

This clonotype was recorded only once. V and J are TRBV20-1 and TRBJ2-1; D gene ambiguous. CDR1 and CDR2 from the germline V gene are DFQATT and SNEGSKA (reference sequence). V was pared by 6 bases and J by 6 bases, with 18 bases between. The length of the CDR3 is 14 residues. CDR3 residues: CSAAPMRRFNEQFF. CDR3 coding DNA: TGCAGTGCGGCCCCCATGCGGCGGTTCAATGAGCAGTTCTTC.

The V call is TRBV10-3, the J call TRBJ1-1; maybe TRBD1 (5 bases). The CDR3 has 13 amino acids. CDR1 is ENHRY, CDR2 SYGVKD, per germline. The V gene lost 8 bases and the J gene lost 8 bases, with 18 bases spanning the gap. Written as DNA, the CDR3 is TGTGCCATCGGTCCGGGACGGGGCGTGGAAGCTTTCTTT. Its protein product is CAIGPGRGVEAFF.

This clonotype was detected ten times or more. The V gene is TRBV20-1, the J gene TRBJ2-1; tentatively, D is TRBD2 (5 bases). Trimming stripped 3 bases from V and 0 bases from J, with 9 bases between. The CDR3 runs 14 residues. From germline, CDR1 is DFQATT and CDR2 SNEGSKA (reference sequence). CDR3 loop: CSASRGSSYNEQFF. The CDR3, as DNA: TGCAGTGCTAGCCGGGGAAGCTCCTACAATGAGCAGTTCTTC.

The V call is TRBV29-1, the J call TRBJ2-3; TRBD2 might be the D (6 bases). The CDR3 has 14 residues. Between the trimmed V and J ends, which lost 5 bases and 2 bases, there was a span of 14 bases. Germline lookup yields CDR1 SQVTM and CDR2 ANQGSEA. The CDR3 region is CSVSRDSPTDTQYF. The DNA for the CDR3 is TGCAGCGTTTCCCGGGACTCCCCCACAGATACGCAGTATTTT.

This sequence joins TRBV27 and TRBJ1-5; D is undetermined. This CDR3 comprises 15 residues. V lost 4 bases and J lost 0, with 10 bases in between. Germline CDR1 MNHEY, CDR2 SMNVEV (reference sequence). CDR3 loop: CASSSDLYSNQPQHF. CDR3 nucleotide sequence: TGTGCCAGCAGTTCTGACCTGTATAGCAATCAGCCCCAGCATTTT.

This rearrangement joins TRBV6-1 to TRBJ1-4; 8 bases fit TRBD1. The junction had 12 bases not matched to a gene; V was cut back by 8 bases and J by 4 bases. Per the germline V gene, CDR1 is MNHNS and CDR2 is SASEGT. The CDR3 has 16 amino acids. The CDR3 reads CASRRAGGAGNEKLFF. The CDR3 nucleotides are TGTGCCAGCCGGCGGGCAGGGGGCGCGGGTAATGAAAAACTGTTTTTT.